These 31 T cell receptor beta chains were sequenced from one sample in a study of Tregs in tolerant kidney transplant recipients. TCRdb keeps only in-frame clones here, not all; method: immunoSEQ multiplex PCR. The table lists under 300,000 clones, around 81% of them singletons. The specimen sequenced was CD4+ T cells from blood. Receptor source: a human donor in good health.

The gene calls are TRBV11-2 and TRBJ2-1; 12 nucleotides line up with TRBD2. The CDR3 length is 15 residues. Germline V gene lookup returns CDR1 SGHAT and CDR2 FQNNGV. Trimming at V came to 4 bases and at J to 6 bases, leaving 4 bases not matched to a gene. CDR3 in DNA: TGTGCCAGCAGCTGGACTAGCGGGGTTATCAATGAGCAGTTCTTC. Protein: CASSWTSGVINEQFF.

V and J are TRBV10-2 and TRBJ2-7; 13 nucleotides align to TRBD2. CDR3 length: 14 residues. CDR1 and CDR2 (germline): WSHSY, SAAADI. Germline trimming cut 6 bases from V and 7 bases from J; bases unmatched to any gene: 6. CDR3 protein: CASRPPGLAGEQYF. CDR3 nucleotides: TGCGCCAGCAGACCCCCGGGACTAGCGGGGGAGCAGTACTTC.

The V and J genes are TRBV2 and TRBJ1-1, with D unresolved. Per the germline V gene, CDR1 is SNHLY and CDR2 is FYNNEI. The CDR3 runs to 11 residues. The V end was cut by 6 bases, the J end by 5 bases, with 7 bases between. This chain's CDR3 is CASSSGTEAFF. The DNA for the CDR3 is TGTGCCAGCAGCTCGGGGACTGAAGCTTTCTTT.

The gene calls are TRBV18 and TRBJ1-5; perhaps TRBD1 as D (5 bases). The germline gives CDR1 KGHSH, CDR2 LQKENI. CDR3 size: 18 residues. The V end was cut by 5 bases, the J end by 0 bases, with 20 bases between. CDR3 DNA sequence: TGTGCCAGCTCAAAGGGGTCAGCCGCGTACGCTAGCAATCAGCCCCAGCATTTT. Translated, it gives CASSKGSAAYASNQPQHF.

The chain uses TRBV6-5 and TRBJ2-6; possibly TRBD2 for D (5 bases). V lost 5 bases to trimming and J lost 4 bases, with 9 bases between them. From germline, CDR1 is MNHEY and CDR2 SVGAGI. This CDR3 is 14 amino acids long. CDR3 sequence (DNA): TGTGCCAGCAGTCCTCCGGGGGGGGCCAACGTCCTGACTTTC. It yields the protein CASSPPGGANVLTF.

This rearrangement joins TRBV7-2 to TRBJ1-1; D perhaps matches TRBD1 (5 bases). Germline V CDR1 and CDR2: SGHTA, FQGNSA. The CDR3 runs 15 residues. Trimming removed 3 bases from V and 4 bases from J, with 15 bases in between. The CDR3 nucleotides are TGTGCCAGCAGCTTGAGGGGCAGTCGCCCCACTGAAGCTTTCTTT. This codes for CASSLRGSRPTEAFF.

The rearrangement uses TRBV20-1 and TRBJ2-7, with 9 nucleotides matching TRBD2. J was trimmed by 7 bases and V by 2 bases; bases with no gene match: 0. Germline loops: CDR1 DFQATT, CDR2 SNEGSKA (reference sequence). The CDR3 consists of 11 residues. The CDR3 loop reads CSARLAGEQYF. The CDR3 DNA reads TGCAGTGCTAGACTAGCGGGAGAGCAGTACTTC.

The rearrangement joins TRBV29-1 to TRBJ2-1; tentative D call: TRBD1 (6 bases). Germline values: CDR1 SQVTM, CDR2 ANQGSEA. The V end was cut by 6 bases, the J end by 4 bases, with 25 bases between. The CDR3 is 17 amino acids. CDR3 sequence (DNA): TGCAGCGTCCCCAGGGGTATGGGGGCGAGGGGTTACAATGAGCAGTTCTTC. The encoded protein is CSVPRGMGARGYNEQFF.

Only a few counts were recorded for this clone. The rearrangement links TRBV4-2 to TRBJ2-5; unclear D gene. The CDR3 has 11 amino acids. V shed 6 bases and J shed 3 bases, with 5 bases lying between them. The V gene's germline CDR1 is LGHNA and CDR2 YNFKEQ. Written as DNA, the CDR3 is TGTGCCAGCAGAAGGGAAGAGACCCAGTACTTC. This sequence encodes CASRREETQYF.

The V and J genes are TRBV2 and TRBJ1-1; TRBD1 agrees at 7 bases. The CDR3 totals 14 residues. Per the germline V gene, CDR1 is SNHLY and CDR2 is FYNNEI. V shed 4 bases, J shed 9 bases, and the junction held 11 bases outside the gene matches. The CDR3 DNA reads as TGTGCCAGCAGTGCCGAGCGACAGGGAGTCAAAGCTTTCTTT. As protein: CASSAERQGVKAFF.

The chain uses TRBV11-2 and TRBJ1-1; no firm D call. V was cut by 0 bases and J by 3 bases, with 5 bases left in between. The CDR3 sequence is 13 residues long. Germline V gene data show CDR1 as SGHAT and CDR2 as FQNNGV. In DNA form, the CDR3 reads TGTGCCAGCAGCTTAGACATACACACTGAAGCTTTCTTT. It codes for CASSLDIHTEAFF. The full variable domain, its missing parts supplied by reference TRBV11-2 and TRBJ1-1, is EAGVAQSPRYKIIEKRQSVAFWCNPISGHATLYWYQQILGQGPKLLIQFQNNGVVDDSQLPKDRFSAERLKGVDSTLKIQPAKLEDSAVYLCASSLDIHTEAFFGQGTRLTVV.

CDR3 region: CASSLQGTGSSSYNEQFF. The CDR3 coding sequence is TGTGCCAGCAGCTTGCAGGGGACAGGGTCGAGCTCCTACAATGAGCAGTTCTTC. The chain uses TRBV11-3 and TRBJ2-1; 9 bases align to TRBD1. The CDR3 spans 18 residues. V lost 3 bases, J lost 0 bases, and 9 bases stayed unmatched. Looked up from germline, CDR1 is SGHNT and CDR2 is YENEEA.

Worth noting for this clone: The same CDR3 is also encoded by other DNA sequences in this sample. This rearrangement joins TRBV5-7 to TRBJ2-7; TRBD1 matches 7 bases. TRBV5-7 is recorded as an ORF, its role being uncertain. J was trimmed by 3 bases and V by 4 bases; bases with no gene match: 7. The CDR3 is 14 residues long. CDR3: CASSGTAQLYEQYF. As DNA, the CDR3 is TGTGCCAGCAGCGGGACAGCTCAGCTCTACGAGCAGTACTTC.

The rearrangement uses TRBV6-5 and TRBJ1-1; D unresolved. This CDR3 is 16 amino acids long. Germline assignment: CDR1 MNHEY and CDR2 SVGAGI. V lost 0 bases and J lost 1, with 12 bases in between. The chain's CDR3 is CASSYSASSQNTEAFF. CDR3 nucleotides: TGTGCCAGCAGTTACTCGGCCTCCTCACAGAACACTGAAGCTTTCTTT.

This chain links TRBV5-4 with TRBJ2-1, with TRBD2 identical over 9 bases. The CDR3 covers 16 residues. The germline CDR1 and CDR2 sequences are SGHNT and YYREEE (reference sequence). The V and J ends lost 1 base and 4 bases, in that order; junction bases with no gene match: 6. CDR3 protein: CASSLRAGGLYNEQFF. CDR3 in DNA: TGTGCCAGCAGCTTGAGGGCGGGAGGGCTATACAATGAGCAGTTCTTC.

J is TRBJ1-1 and V is TRBV6-5; TRBD1 matches at 7 bases. The germline gives CDR1 MNHEY, CDR2 SVGAGI. The CDR3 is 15 amino acids. Germline trimming cut 3 bases from V and 1 base from J; bases unmatched to any gene: 5. This CDR3 reads CASSYEGAPNTEAFF. In nucleotides, the CDR3 is TGTGCCAGCAGTTATGAGGGGGCGCCGAACACTGAAGCTTTCTTT.

The rearrangement links TRBV5-1 to TRBJ2-1; TRBD1 might be the D (6 bases). Germline V CDR1 and CDR2: SGHRS, YFSETQ. The CDR3 has 13 amino acids. The V gene lost 0 bases and the J gene lost 8 bases, with 9 bases spanning the gap. This chain's CDR3 is CASSLDRVDEQFF. In DNA, the CDR3 is TGCGCCAGCAGCTTGGACAGGGTTGATGAGCAGTTCTTC.

As regards this clone: A read error may account for a junction end that differs from germline. The V and J genes are TRBV19 and TRBJ1-3; tentatively, D is TRBD1 (5 bases). The CDR3 runs 14 residues. Germline CDR1 is LNHDA and CDR2 is SQIVND (reference sequence). In nucleotides, the CDR3 is TGTGCCAGTAGTATAGGGGGCTCTGGAAACACCACATATTTT. Translating it yields CASSIGGSGNTTYF.

The chain employs TRBV6-1 and TRBJ2-2; TRBD1 matches 8 bases. V lost 3 bases to trimming and J lost 8 bases; unmatched junction nucleotides: 5. Germline loops: CDR1 MNHNS, CDR2 SASEGT. This CDR3 has 14 residues. The CDR3 sequence is CASSDRGRFGELFF. The CDR3 bases are TGTGCCAGCAGTGACAGGGGGCGATTTGGGGAGCTGTTTTTT.

The chain joins TRBV7-9 to TRBJ1-1; D unresolved. CDR1 and CDR2 from the germline V gene are SEHNR and FQNEAQ (reference sequence). Deletions cut 3 bases from V and 0 bases from J, with 8 bases between. This CDR3 comprises 14 residues. The DNA for the CDR3 is TGTGCCAGCAGCTTGGTACAGATGAACACTGAAGCTTTCTTT. Protein: CASSLVQMNTEAFF.

The CDR3 bases are TGTGCCAGCACCAGACAGGGCGTCCTGTCCTACAATGAGCAGTTCTTC. Protein product: CASTRQGVLSYNEQFF. This chain joins TRBV5-4 and TRBJ2-1, with TRBD1 matching 7 bases. The CDR3 totals 16 residues. Germline CDR1 SGHNT, CDR2 YYREEE (reference sequence). V shed 6 bases, J shed 1 base, and the junction held 10 bases outside the gene matches. The full variable domain, completed using reference TRBV5-4 and TRBJ2-1, is ETGVTQSPTHLIKTRGQQVTLRCSSQSGHNTVSWYQQALGQGPQFIFQYYREEENGRGNFPPRFSGLQFPNYSSELNVNALELDDSALYLCASTRQGVLSYNEQFFGPGTRLTVL.

The chain couples TRBV5-1 to TRBJ1-1; perhaps TRBD1 as D (5 bases). CDR1 and CDR2 (germline): SGHRS, YFSETQ. Trimming pared 4 bases from V and 1 base from J, leaving 11 bases between. CDR3 length: 14 residues. This CDR3 reads CASSASTGNTEAFF. Here the CDR3 DNA reads TGCGCCAGCAGCGCATCCACAGGGAACACTGAAGCTTTCTTT. The entire variable domain, with the rest obtained from reference TRBV5-1 and TRBJ1-1, is as follows: KAGVTQTPRYLIKTRGQQVTLSCSPISGHRSVSWYQQTPGQGLQFLFEYFSETQRNKGNFPGRFSGRQFSNSRSEMNVSTLELGDSALYLCASSASTGNTEAFFGQGTRLTVV.

This clone showed up just once. The chain combines TRBV6-1 with TRBJ2-7, with D unresolved. V was trimmed by 1 base and J by 3 bases, leaving 10 bases between them. CDR3 length equals 14 residues. Per germline, CDR1 MNHNS and CDR2 SASEGT. The CDR3 nucleotides are TGTGCCAGCAGTGAAGGAGGATGGAGCTACGAGCAGTACTTC. Its protein product is CASSEGGWSYEQYF.

V usage is TRBV19 and J usage is TRBJ1-1; 12 nucleotides match TRBD1. Trimming at V came to 7 bases and at J to 9 bases, leaving 6 bases not matched to a gene. The CDR3 covers 13 residues. Germline CDR1 is LNHDA and CDR2 is SQIVND (reference sequence). The CDR3 DNA sequence: TGTGCCAGTACCACGTGGGACAGGGGGCAAGCTTTCTTT. Translated: CASTTWDRGQAFF.

The V call is TRBV19, the J call TRBJ2-6, with TRBD2 matching 12 bases. Germline assignment: CDR1 LNHDA and CDR2 SQIVND (reference sequence). The CDR3 loop spans 15 amino acids. V gave up 8 bases and J gave up 3 bases; unmatched junction bases: 2. This chain's CDR3 is CASAGLAGGANVLTF. The CDR3 bases are TGTGCCAGTGCGGGACTAGCGGGTGGGGCCAACGTCCTGACTTTC. The whole variable domain, filled in from reference TRBV19 and TRBJ2-6, reads DGGITQSPKYLFRKEGQNVTLSCEQNLNHDAMYWYRQDPGQGLRLIYYSQIVNDFQKGDIAEGYSVSREKKESFPLTVTSAQKNPTAFYLCASAGLAGGANVLTFGAGSRLTVL.

This clone was observed a few times. The rearrangement joins TRBV15 to TRBJ2-1, with D unresolved. This CDR3 comprises 12 residues. V was cut by 2 bases and J by 7 bases, with 6 bases left in between. The germline V gene encodes CDR1 LNHNV and CDR2 YYDKDF (reference sequence). The chain's CDR3 is CATSRPQNEQFF. Here the CDR3 DNA reads TGTGCCACCAGCAGACCTCAGAATGAGCAGTTCTTC.

The chain links TRBV6-6 to TRBJ1-2, with TRBD1 identical over 10 bases. V dropped 5 bases and J dropped 3; count of bases not matched to a gene: 6. CDR1 is MNHNY and CDR2 is SVGAGI in the germline V gene (reference sequence). There are 15 residues in the CDR3. The chain's CDR3 is CASSRQGASDYGYTF. The CDR3 DNA follows: TGTGCCAGCAGTAGACAGGGGGCTTCGGACTATGGCTACACCTTC.

The chain is built from TRBV18 and TRBJ2-5; 9 bases are a match to TRBD2. There are 17 residues in the CDR3. Germline V gene data show CDR1 as KGHSH and CDR2 as LQKENI. The ends lost 5 bases at V and 7 bases at J; junction bases unmatched: 17. DNA for the CDR3: TGTGCCAGCTCAAAGTTAGCGGGGGCCCAGGGGATGACGACCCAGTACTTC. Amino acids: CASSKLAGAQGMTTQYF.

This rearrangement joins TRBV30 to TRBJ1-6; D gene uncertain. This CDR3 is 14 amino acids long. V was clipped by 3 bases and J by 9 bases, with 15 bases between them. From germline, CDR1 is GTSNPN and CDR2 SVGIG (reference sequence). DNA of the CDR3: TGTGCCTGGAGCCTGGGTGGTGGTAGTTCACCCCTCCACTTT. Translating gives CAWSLGGGSSPLHF.

The chain uses TRBV7-2 and TRBJ1-4, with 11 bases aligning to TRBD1. The CDR3 sequence is 15 residues long. Germline V gene sequence: CDR1 SGHTA, CDR2 FQGNSA. The V gene end was trimmed by 5 bases and the J gene end by 5 bases; junction bases not matched to a gene: 4. CDR3 loop: CASSGQGARNEKLFF. CDR3 DNA: TGTGCCAGCAGCGGACAGGGGGCAAGAAATGAAAAACTGTTTTTT.

This rearrangement joins TRBV11-1 to TRBJ2-7, with 10 bases that match TRBD2. The junction had 7 bases not matched to a gene; V was cut back by 5 bases and J by 3 bases. Germline V lookup: CDR1 SGHAT, CDR2 FQDESV (reference sequence). The CDR3 runs to 15 residues. CDR3 amino acids: CASSPRTSGDYEQYF. The CDR3 nucleotides are TGTGCCAGCAGCCCACGGACTAGCGGAGACTACGAGCAGTACTTC.